The source of this T cell receptor beta chain is a study of cytomegalovirus exposure and HLA in healthy donors. PCR primers comprised 60 Vbeta and 13 Jbeta primers. Assay used: immunoSEQ multiplex PCR; TCRdb lists only in-frame clones, some missing. Of approximately 160,000 clones in the sample, around three quarters were seen once. The CDR3 sequence is 16 residues long. With 7 bases clipped from V and 0 bases from J, the junction kept 11 bases outside the gene matches. Germline CDR1 and CDR2: SNHLY and FYNNEI. The chain couples TRBV2 to TRBJ2-5; TRBD2 agrees at 7 bases. This TCR derives from a woman aged 45 to 65 in good health and CMV-seropositive. Sequenced input: PBMCs. Written as DNA, the CDR3 is TGTGCCAGCATCGCAATTGCGGGGGTGTACCAAGAGACCCAGTACTTC. As protein: CASIAIAGVYQETQYF.